The 14 T cell receptor beta chains given below trace back to one sample, sequenced in a study of T cells after yellow fever vaccination. MiXCR, run by TCRdb on the 5' RACE reads, gives a single entry per CDR3 protein. The table lists around 200,000 distinct CDR3 sequences, approximately 11% of them singletons. Material: CD8+ T cells sorted from PBMCs, obtained 15 days after the yellow fever booster vaccination. These receptor sequences come from a man between 18 and 35 years old who received the YFV17D yellow fever vaccine.

CDR3 residues: CASSSPGDRGRDTQYF. For the CDR3, the DNA is TGTGCCAGCAGCTCGCCTGGGGACAGGGGGCGAGATACGCAGTATTTT. V gene TRBV7-9 combines with J gene TRBJ2-3; TRBD1 aligns across 12 bases. V dropped 4 bases and J dropped 5; count of bases not matched to a gene: 7. The CDR3 has 16 amino acids. Germline V lookup: CDR1 SEHNR, CDR2 FQNEAQ (reference sequence).

This clonotype was observed a few times. The rearrangement links TRBV7-9 to TRBJ2-3; 7 bases fit TRBD2. This CDR3 has 12 residues. Per the germline V gene, CDR1 is SEHNR and CDR2 is FQNEAQ (reference sequence). The ends lost 5 bases at V and 14 bases at J; junction bases unmatched: 10. CDR3: CASSADRGVPYF. In DNA, the CDR3 is TGTGCCAGCAGCGCGGACCGGGGGGTTCCGTATTTT. The full variable domain, with the rest looked up from reference TRBV7-9 and TRBJ2-3, is DTGVSQNPRHKITKRGQNVTFRCDPISEHNRLYWYRQTLGQGPEFLTYFQNEAQLEKSRLLSDRFSAERPKGSFSTLEIQRTEQGDSAMYLCASSADRGVPYFGPGTRLTVL.

This chain links TRBV29-1 with TRBJ1-3, with TRBD1 identical over 8 bases. Germline CDR1 is SQVTM and CDR2 is ANQGSEA. The junction had 16 bases not matched to a gene; V was cut back by 7 bases and J by 5 bases. The CDR3 is 16 amino acids. CDR3 sequence: CSAVGEGQVNRNTIYF. The CDR3 coding sequence is TGCAGCGCCGTCGGGGAGGGACAGGTGAACCGAAACACCATATATTTT.

This clonotype has ten or more counts. The chain recombines TRBV6-4 with TRBJ2-6; no clear D. This CDR3 region has 14 residues. V was pared by 2 bases and J by 3 bases, with 5 bases between. CDR1 is MRHNA, CDR2 SNTAGT, per germline. The DNA for the CDR3 is TGTGCCAGCAGTGACAGGGTTGGGGCCAACGTCCTGACTTTC. It codes for CASSDRVGANVLTF.

This chain links TRBV4-3 with TRBJ1-1; D is unresolved. The V and J ends lost 0 bases and 2 bases respectively, with 16 bases between them. The CDR3 is 17 residues long. The germline gives CDR1 LGHNA, CDR2 YSLEER. The chain's CDR3 is CASSQESILLYNTEAFF. The CDR3, as DNA: TGCGCCAGCAGCCAAGAGAGTATACTCTTATACAACACTGAAGCTTTCTTT.

There are a few counts of this clonotype. V is TRBV7-6 and J is TRBJ2-7; TRBD2 is a possible D gene (5 bases). V dropped 3 bases and J dropped 0 bases, with 12 bases sitting between them. CDR1 SGHVS and CDR2 FNYEAQ come from the germline V gene. CDR3 size: 15 residues. The CDR3 sequence is CASSFGGGLSYEQYF. The CDR3 DNA is TGTGCCAGCAGCTTCGGTGGAGGACTCTCCTACGAGCAGTACTTC.

This clonotype was seen repeatedly, ten times or more. The chain carries TRBV5-1 and TRBJ2-1, with 8 bases aligning to TRBD2. With V trimmed by 0 bases and J by 9 bases, 5 bases remained unmatched. The germline CDR1 and CDR2 sequences are SGHRS and YFSETQ. The CDR3 is 14 amino acids. CDR3 sequence reads: CASSLGSGGPEQFF. Here the CDR3 DNA reads TGCGCCAGCAGCTTGGGATCGGGGGGGCCTGAGCAGTTCTTC.

The sample holds a few counts of this clonotype. V is TRBV6-5 and J is TRBJ2-5; unclear D gene. Germline values: CDR1 MNHEY, CDR2 SVGAGI. This CDR3 region has 13 residues. Trimming removed 7 bases from V and 1 base from J, with 10 bases in between. CDR3 nucleotide sequence: TGTGCCAGCATGCCAGCGTTCCAAGAGACCCAGTACTTC. Translating gives CASMPAFQETQYF.

This clonotype showed up just a few times. The chain has TRBV3-1 and TRBJ1-2; D is ambiguous. Germline V gives CDR1 LGHDT, CDR2 YNNKEL (reference sequence). This CDR3 has 19 amino acids. Trimming removed 4 bases from V and 1 base from J, with 25 bases in between. The CDR3 is CASSPMNVLPRALNYGYTF. The CDR3 coding sequence is TGTGCCAGCAGCCCGATGAACGTCCTTCCCCGAGCCCTTAACTATGGCTACACCTTC.

This clonotype was counted many times. The V call is TRBV11-2, the J call TRBJ2-3; 7 bases align to TRBD2. Germline V gives CDR1 SGHAT, CDR2 FQNNGV. Unmatched junction bases numbered 9, after V lost 5 bases and J lost 10 bases. The CDR3 extends over 13 amino acids. CDR3 protein: CASSASGTRAQYF. In DNA, the CDR3 is TGTGCCAGCAGCGCTAGCGGAACCCGAGCGCAGTATTTT.

V usage is TRBV6-5 and J usage is TRBJ2-1; 11 bases are a match to TRBD2. This CDR3 spans 19 amino acids. The V gene end was trimmed by 4 bases and the J gene end by 6 bases; junction bases not matched to a gene: 17. The germline V gene has CDR1 MNHEY and CDR2 SVGAGI. In DNA, the CDR3 is TGTGCCAGCAGTTCCCAAATTATAGCGGGGGGGCAACTTGGCAATGAGCAGTTCTTC. Translation gives CASSSQIIAGGQLGNEQFF.

This clonotype was found a few times. The V gene is TRBV7-9, the J gene TRBJ2-1; 8 nucleotides line up with TRBD2. This CDR3 region has 13 residues. V lost 1 base and J lost 10; bases outside the gene matches: 3. The germline V gene has CDR1 SEHNR and CDR2 FQNEAQ (reference sequence). The CDR3 DNA reads as TGTGCCAGCAGCTTAGGAGCGGGGGTAGAGCAGTTCTTC. Amino acids: CASSLGAGVEQFF.

The chain employs TRBV19 and TRBJ2-7, with D tentatively TRBD1 (5 bases). Germline V gene lookup returns CDR1 LNHDA and CDR2 SQIVND (reference sequence). This CDR3 is 18 amino acids long. V gave up 4 bases and J gave up 2 bases, with 24 bases separating them. CDR3 sequence: CASSKWPLARTNTYEQYF. In DNA form, the CDR3 reads TGTGCCAGTAGTAAATGGCCCCTTGCGCGGACAAATACCTACGAGCAGTACTTC.

This clonotype was seen more than once but under ten times. The V and J genes are TRBV29-1 and TRBJ2-7; D not certain. The CDR3 totals 12 residues. The germline V gene has CDR1 SQVTM and CDR2 ANQGSEA. With 1 base removed from V and 6 bases from J, the gap between germline ends came to 10 bases. CDR3 bases: TGCAGCGTTGAAGTTCGGGTCGCCGAGCAGTACTTC. Translating it yields CSVEVRVAEQYF.